The 18 T cell receptor beta chains below all came from one sample that was sequenced in a study of shared clonotypes between healthy human individuals. CD45RO negativity and positive selection for CCR7 defined naive CD8 cells, a population that excluded terminally differentiated effector memory CD45RA+ cells. Only in-frame clones appear in the TCRdb table, and some are missing; sequencing was by immunoSEQ multiplex PCR. Of approximately 1.9 million clones in the sample, 93% were seen once. The sequenced sample consisted of naive CD8+ T cells from PBMCs. The receptors originated from a man between 18 and 29 years old in good health. Some clones in this sample may be carry-over from other donors' samples.

The chain has TRBV11-1 and TRBJ1-2; no firm D call. Per the germline V gene, CDR1 is SGHAT and CDR2 is FQDESV (reference sequence). The CDR3 length is 14 residues. Trimming removed 3 bases from V and 4 bases from J, with 12 bases in between. The CDR3 nucleotides read TGTGCCAGCAGCTTTTCTGGGATTGGCTATGGCTACACCTTC. Residues: CASSFSGIGYGYTF. Full variable domain (rest looked up from reference TRBV11-1 and TRBJ1-2): EAEVAQSPRYKITEKSQAVAFWCDPISGHATLYWYRQILGQGPELLVQFQDESVVDDSQLPKDRFSAERLKGVDSTLKIQPAELGDSAMYLCASSFSGIGYGYTFGSGTRLTVV.

The genes are TRBV15 and TRBJ2-7; 7 positions match TRBD1. Germline assignment: CDR1 LNHNV and CDR2 YYDKDF (reference sequence). The V gene end was trimmed by 1 base and the J gene end by 6 bases; junction bases not matched to a gene: 9. There are 15 residues in the CDR3. The CDR3 here is CATSRGPPGQSEQYF. In nucleotides, the CDR3 is TGTGCCACCAGCAGAGGCCCTCCGGGACAGTCCGAGCAGTACTTC. The whole variable domain, remainder taken from reference TRBV15 and TRBJ2-7, is DAMVIQNPRYQVTQFGKPVTLSCSQTLNHNVMYWYQQKSSQAPKLLFHYYDKDFNNEADTPDNFQSRRPNTSFCFLDIRSPGLGDTAMYLCATSRGPPGQSEQYFGPGTRLTVT.

DNA of the CDR3: TGCGCCAGCAGCCAGGCCTTAAGTGGCTACACCTTC. Protein product: CASSQALSGYTF. This rearrangement joins TRBV4-1 to TRBJ1-2; no definite D call. The germline gives CDR1 MGHRA, CDR2 YSYEKL. V lost 3 bases and J lost 7, with 9 bases in between. This CDR3 has 12 amino acids.

The chain combines TRBV4-3 with TRBJ2-5, with a tentative D call TRBD1 (5 bases). The tail of the sequence fits TRBJ2-7 better, so the J call may be wrong. The CDR3 loop spans 16 amino acids. Germline lookup yields CDR1 LGHNA and CDR2 YSLEER. This CDR3 is CASSQVILGRVNEQYF. CDR3 DNA: TGCGCCAGCAGCCAAGTTATCCTGGGCAGGGTCAACGAGCAGTACTTC.

The chain couples TRBV12-5 to TRBJ2-3; D perhaps matches TRBD2 (6 bases). Deletions cut 8 bases from V and 1 base from J, with 10 bases between. Germline CDR1 reads LGHNT; CDR2 reads FRNRAP. This CDR3 region has 13 residues. The CDR3 nucleotides read TGTGCTAGTAGGCCTAGCGGCACAGATACGCAGTATTTT. Translation gives CASRPSGTDTQYF. Supplemented by reference TRBV12-5 and TRBJ2-3, the full variable domain reads DARVTQTPRHKVTEMGQEVTMRCQPILGHNTVFWYRQTMMQGLELLAYFRNRAPLDDSGMPKDRFSAEMPDATLATLKIQPSEPRDSAVYFCASRPSGTDTQYFGPGTRLTVL.

The chain has TRBV28 and TRBJ1-2, with TRBD1 matching 10 bases. V trimming: 5 bases; J trimming: 8 bases; junction bases outside the gene matches: 5. Germline lookup yields CDR1 MDHEN and CDR2 SYDVKM. The CDR3 has 13 residues. CDR3 nucleotides: TGTGCCAGCAGTCCGGGACAGGGGATGGGCTACACCTTC. Amino acid sequence: CASSPGQGMGYTF.

V and J are TRBV9 and TRBJ2-6, with 7 bases that match TRBD1. Germline V gene data show CDR1 as SGDLS and CDR2 as YYNGEE. The CDR3 extends over 23 amino acids. The V and J ends lost 1 base and 0 bases, in that order; junction bases with no gene match: 22. CDR3 sequence reads: CASSVIYDRVNRDLDSGANVLTF. The CDR3 DNA reads as TGTGCCAGCAGCGTAATATATGACAGGGTGAATCGCGATCTTGACTCTGGGGCCAACGTCCTGACTTTC.

On this clone itself: This sample includes further DNA sequences coding for the same CDR3. This chain links TRBV27 with TRBJ2-7, with D maybe TRBD1 (6 bases). Germline V gene lookup returns CDR1 MNHEY and CDR2 SMNVEV (reference sequence). The CDR3 runs to 13 residues. Trimming shortened V by 2 bases and J by 6 bases, and 11 bases separated the two germline ends. CDR3 in amino acids: CASSLLQGAEQYF. The CDR3 nucleotides are TGTGCCAGCAGTTTACTACAGGGAGCCGAGCAGTACTTC.

V usage is TRBV9 and J usage is TRBJ1-5; no definite D call. Between the trimmed V and J ends, which lost 0 bases and 5 bases, there was a span of 12 bases. Germline CDR1 reads SGDLS; CDR2 reads YYNGEE. The CDR3 extends over 15 amino acids. The CDR3 coding sequence is TGTGCCAGCAGCGTAGATCATAACAGATATCAGCCCCAGCATTTT. This translates into CASSVDHNRYQPQHF.

This rearrangement joins TRBV10-2 to TRBJ2-7; no clear D gene. Germline loops: CDR1 WSHSY, CDR2 SAAADI. The length of the CDR3 is 11 residues. Trimming cost V 5 bases and J 4 bases, with 6 bases left between them. The CDR3 protein is CASSLGYEQYF. The CDR3, as DNA: TGCGCCAGCAGTCTAGGATACGAGCAGTACTTC.

The J gene is TRBJ2-7, the V gene TRBV10-3; weak D call: TRBD1 (5 bases). The germline gives CDR1 ENHRY, CDR2 SYGVKD. The V end lost 3 bases, the J end lost 2 bases, and 14 bases lay between the germline ends. The CDR3 has 15 amino acids. The DNA of the CDR3 is TGTGCCATCAGTGATGTAGGGGCCAGTACCTACGAGCAGTACTTC. This gives the protein CAISDVGASTYEQYF.

In regard to this clone: The same CDR3 can be traced to other DNA sequences in this sample. The chain carries TRBV14 and TRBJ2-7; TRBD2 might be the D (6 bases). The V and J ends lost 1 base and 6 bases respectively, with 7 bases between them. This CDR3 is built from 12 residues. In germline, CDR1 is SGHDN, CDR2 FVKESK. Written as DNA, the CDR3 is TGTGCCAGCAGCCAAGGGAGGGGCGAGCAGTACTTC. The encoded protein is CASSQGRGEQYF.

The CDR3 here is CASSLWSGNSYEQYF. CDR3 bases: TGTGCCAGCAGTTTATGGTCGGGGAACTCCTACGAGCAGTACTTC. The rearrangement uses TRBV28 and TRBJ2-7, with a tentative D call TRBD2 (5 bases). Germline V gene lookup returns CDR1 MDHEN and CDR2 SYDVKM. Trimming stripped 0 bases from V and 0 bases from J, with 9 bases between. This CDR3 comprises 15 residues. The full variable domain, with the rest looked up from reference TRBV28 and TRBJ2-7, is DVKVTQSSRYLVKRTGEKVFLECVQDMDHENMFWYRQDPGLGLRLIYFSYDVKMKEKGDIPEGYSVSREKKERFSLILESASTNQTSMYLCASSLWSGNSYEQYFGPGTRLTVT.

The CDR3: CASSPTPWGIKEKLFF. CDR3 bases: TGTGCCAGCAGTCCCACCCCTTGGGGGATTAAGGAAAAACTGTTTTTT. The chain combines TRBV28 with TRBJ1-4; D is perhaps TRBD1 (5 bases). CDR3 length: 16 amino acids. Trimming stripped 5 bases from V and 8 bases from J, with 21 bases between. From germline, CDR1 is MDHEN and CDR2 SYDVKM. The full variable domain, in which reference TRBV28 and TRBJ1-4 provide the parts outside the CDR3, is DVKVTQSSRYLVKRTGEKVFLECVQDMDHENMFWYRQDPGLGLRLIYFSYDVKMKEKGDIPEGYSVSREKKERFSLILESASTNQTSMYLCASSPTPWGIKEKLFFGSGTQLSVL.

The rearrangement joins TRBV2 to TRBJ2-7; tentatively, D is TRBD1 or TRBD2 (5 bases each). V was shortened by 6 bases and J by 5 bases, with 23 bases between the two germline ends. The CDR3 runs to 16 residues. Germline V gene data show CDR1 as SNHLY and CDR2 as FYNNEI. CDR3 nucleotide sequence: TGTGCCAGCAGGGAATCCCCAGGACGACGAGGGGACGAGCAGTACTTC. Translation gives CASRESPGRRGDEQYF.

V usage is TRBV9 and J usage is TRBJ2-7; 11 nucleotides align to TRBD1. J gave up 5 bases and V 3 bases, and 7 bases lay outside the gene matches. The CDR3 loop spans 15 amino acids. Germline assignment: CDR1 SGDLS and CDR2 YYNGEE. CDR3 residues: CASSAGQGVSDEQYF. CDR3 coding DNA: TGTGCCAGCAGCGCGGGACAGGGGGTGTCCGACGAGCAGTACTTC. Variable domain in full (rest from reference TRBV9 and TRBJ2-7): DSGVTQTPKHLITATGQRVTLRCSPRSGDLSVYWYQQSLDQGLQFLIQYYNGEERAKGNILERFSAQQFPDLHSELNLSSLELGDSALYFCASSAGQGVSDEQYFGPGTRLTVT.

This sequence joins TRBV4-1 and TRBJ2-2; D remains ambiguous. Trimming cost V 3 bases and J 3 bases, with 20 bases left between them. The CDR3 extends over 18 amino acids. Germline assignment: CDR1 MGHRA and CDR2 YSYEKL. In DNA form, the CDR3 reads TGCGCCAGCAGCCAGGGCCGGTGGCCTACGACCGACACCGGGGAGCTGTTTTTT. Amino acids: CASSQGRWPTTDTGELFF.

Points on this clone: Other DNA sequences in this sample translate to the same CDR3. This sequence joins TRBV27 and TRBJ1-2; maybe TRBD1 (5 bases). Germline-derived CDR1 and CDR2 are MNHEY and SMNVEV (reference sequence). The CDR3 has 13 residues. The V end was cut by 2 bases, the J end by 3 bases, with 7 bases between. The CDR3 loop reads CASSLGADYGYTF. CDR3 bases: TGTGCCAGCAGTTTAGGGGCCGACTATGGCTACACCTTC.